Below, 29 T cell receptor beta chains from the same sample are listed, as sequenced in a study of chemoradiotherapy in HPV16-positive cancers. Data came from immunoSEQ multiplex PCR; TCRdb stores just in-frame clones and leaves some out. The sample comprises 12,000 or so clones, 90% of which are singletons, and around 2.8% rests with the top ten. The specimen was obtained from a patient who underwent chemoradiotherapy. The receptors originated from a human donor with HPV-associated anogenital cancer.

The chain employs TRBV5-6 and TRBJ2-5; 9 nucleotides match TRBD1. There are 13 residues in the CDR3. Germline V gene data show CDR1 as SGHDT and CDR2 as YYEEEE. Losses at the gene ends were 4 bases for V and 5 bases for J; bases not matched to a gene: 3. Here the CDR3 DNA reads TGTGCCAGCAGCCTGACAGGGGGGGAGACCCAGTACTTC. Encoded protein: CASSLTGGETQYF.

V and J are TRBV5-4 and TRBJ2-1; D unclear. In germline, CDR1 is SGHNT, CDR2 YYREEE (reference sequence). The CDR3 contains 13 residues. With 0 bases removed from V and 9 bases from J, the gap between germline ends came to 10 bases. The CDR3 is CASSLDRGPEQFF. CDR3 nucleotides: TGTGCCAGCAGCTTGGATCGCGGCCCTGAGCAGTTCTTC.

This chain uses TRBV5-8 with TRBJ1-4; 7 nucleotides align to TRBD1. With V trimmed by 4 bases and J by 4 bases, 7 bases remained unmatched. The CDR3 loop spans 15 amino acids. Germline CDR1 SGHTS, CDR2 YDEGEE. CDR3 bases: TGTGCCAGCAGCCCGTTGACAGGGAATAATGAAAAACTGTTTTTT. It specifies CASSPLTGNNEKLFF. The full variable domain, completed using reference TRBV5-8 and TRBJ1-4, is EAGVTQSPTHLIKTRGQQATLRCSPISGHTSVYWYQQALGLGLQFLLWYDEGEERNRGNFPPRFSGRQFPNYSSELNVNALELEDSALYLCASSPLTGNNEKLFFGSGTQLSVL.

V is TRBV19 and J is TRBJ2-1; 8 bases match TRBD2. V gave up 4 bases and J gave up 5 bases; unmatched junction bases: 10. The CDR3 totals 16 residues. Germline loops: CDR1 LNHDA, CDR2 SQIVND (reference sequence). The CDR3 region has the DNA TGTGCCAGTAGTACCTTATTAGCGGGAAGACACAATGAGCAGTTCTTC. This gives the protein CASSTLLAGRHNEQFF. Using reference TRBV19 and TRBJ2-1 for the parts outside the CDR3, the full variable domain is DGGITQSPKYLFRKEGQNVTLSCEQNLNHDAMYWYRQDPGQGLRLIYYSQIVNDFQKGDIAEGYSVSREKKESFPLTVTSAQKNPTAFYLCASSTLLAGRHNEQFFGPGTRLTVL.

The V gene is TRBV5-4, the J gene TRBJ2-7; D is unresolved. The V gene's germline CDR1 is SGHNT and CDR2 YYREEE (reference sequence). V dropped 0 bases and J dropped 2 bases, with 6 bases sitting between them. CDR3 length: 13 amino acids. The CDR3 region has the DNA TGTGCCAGCAGCTTGGGCAGTACCTACGAGCAGTACTTC. This translates into CASSLGSTYEQYF.

In its sample, this clone was seen once. The genes are TRBV27 and TRBJ2-1; maybe TRBD1 (6 bases). This CDR3 has 13 amino acids. Trimming pared 7 bases from V and 4 bases from J, leaving 11 bases between. Germline-derived CDR1 and CDR2 are MNHEY and SMNVEV (reference sequence). CDR3 in amino acids: CASTGQRYNEQFF. CDR3 DNA: TGTGCCAGCACCGGACAGAGGTACAATGAGCAGTTCTTC.

This clone was picked up one time. The genes are TRBV21-1 and TRBJ2-7; the table gives TRBD1 as D, unverified against the DNA. TRBV21-1 is a pseudogene. The CDR3 is 16 amino acids. CDR3 residues: CASSLMETGFTYEQYF. The DNA for the CDR3 is TGTGCCAGCAGCCTTATGGAGACAGGGTTCACCTACGAGCAGTACTTC.

The chain recombines TRBV14 with TRBJ1-1; possibly TRBD1 for D (5 bases). CDR3 length equals 13 residues. CDR1 is SGHDN and CDR2 is FVKESK in the germline V gene. V lost 3 bases, J lost 0 bases, and 5 bases lay in between. The CDR3 DNA sequence: TGTGCCAGCAGCCACAGGGTGAACACTGAAGCTTTCTTT. This encodes CASSHRVNTEAFF.

The genes are TRBV7-2 and TRBJ2-1; D ambiguous. The CDR3 contains 13 residues. The V gene lost 5 bases and the J gene lost 9 bases, with 14 bases spanning the gap. Germline V lookup: CDR1 SGHTA, CDR2 FQGNSA. CDR3 sequence: CASSPPAGREQFF. The CDR3 DNA is TGTGCCAGCAGCCCCCCGGCCGGACGTGAGCAGTTCTTC.

This chain links TRBV19 with TRBJ1-4, with D maybe TRBD1 (5 bases). The CDR3 covers 14 residues. CDR1 and CDR2 (germline): LNHDA, SQIVND (reference sequence). The germline V and J ends were trimmed by 5 bases and 10 bases, with 17 bases remaining between them. CDR3 coding DNA: TGTGCCAGTAGTGAAGGCAGGTGGAGGGGAAAACTGTTTTTT. It codes for CASSEGRWRGKLFF.

This clone turned up a few times. The gene calls are TRBV30 and TRBJ1-5; D remains unclear. Per germline, CDR1 GTSNPN and CDR2 SVGIG (reference sequence). This CDR3 has 12 amino acids. The ends were cut back, 0 bases at V and 9 bases at J, with 9 bases in the middle. The CDR3 spells CAWSVHGGPQHF. The CDR3 bases are TGTGCCTGGAGTGTTCATGGTGGGCCCCAGCATTTT.

This chain links TRBV11-1 with TRBJ1-5; D unresolved. The CDR3 spans 13 residues. CDR1 and CDR2 (germline): SGHAT, FQDESV (reference sequence). V gave up 0 bases and J gave up 4 bases, with 4 bases separating them. CDR3 DNA sequence: TGTGCCAGCAGCTTAGCGGCGAATCAGCCCCAGCATTTT. Protein sequence: CASSLAANQPQHF.

The chain carries TRBV5-1 and TRBJ2-3; D not certain. Trimming cost V 4 bases and J 1 base, with 16 bases left between them. CDR1 and CDR2 from the germline V gene are SGHRS and YFSETQ. The CDR3 consists of 16 residues. CDR3 sequence (DNA): TGCGCCAGCAGCCCCGGAAGGGTGCTCGGCACAGATACGCAGTATTTT. Protein sequence: CASSPGRVLGTDTQYF.

The chain has TRBV15 and TRBJ1-6, with D possibly being TRBD1 (5 bases). V was shortened by 3 bases and J by 9 bases, with 12 bases between the two germline ends. CDR1 and CDR2 from the germline V gene are LNHNV and YYDKDF (reference sequence). The CDR3 consists of 14 residues. The DNA of the CDR3 is TGTGCCACCAGCAGGGGGGGTTTGGGTTCACCCCTCCACTTT. It translates to CATSRGGLGSPLHF. Complete variable domain (other parts from reference TRBV15 and TRBJ1-6): DAMVIQNPRYQVTQFGKPVTLSCSQTLNHNVMYWYQQKSSQAPKLLFHYYDKDFNNEADTPDNFQSRRPNTSFCFLDIRSPGLGDTAMYLCATSRGGLGSPLHFGNGTRLTVT.

This chain uses TRBV2 with TRBJ2-3; no firm D call. The V end lost 5 bases, the J end lost 0 bases, and 9 bases lay between the germline ends. Germline CDR1 reads SNHLY; CDR2 reads FYNNEI. This CDR3 has 14 amino acids. This CDR3 is CASSFQTSTDTQYF. CDR3 DNA: TGTGCCAGCAGTTTTCAGACTAGCACAGATACGCAGTATTTT.

J is TRBJ2-3 and V is TRBV19, with 11 positions matching TRBD1. J was trimmed by 1 base and V by 2 bases; bases with no gene match: 5. This CDR3 comprises 17 residues. Per germline, CDR1 LNHDA and CDR2 SQIVND (reference sequence). CDR3 in amino acids: CASSIIGTGGRTDTQYF. The DNA for the CDR3 is TGTGCCAGTAGTATAATTGGGACAGGGGGTCGCACAGATACGCAGTATTTT. The full variable domain, in which reference TRBV19 and TRBJ2-3 provide the parts outside the CDR3, is DGGITQSPKYLFRKEGQNVTLSCEQNLNHDAMYWYRQDPGQGLRLIYYSQIVNDFQKGDIAEGYSVSREKKESFPLTVTSAQKNPTAFYLCASSIIGTGGRTDTQYFGPGTRLTVL.

The chain joins TRBV5-1 to TRBJ2-1; D is unresolved. The V and J ends lost 0 bases and 9 bases respectively, with 10 bases between them. CDR1 and CDR2 from the germline V gene are SGHRS and YFSETQ. The CDR3 runs 13 residues. In DNA, the CDR3 is TGCGCCAGCAGCTTGGTCGCAATGGGTGAGCAGTTCTTC. This codes for CASSLVAMGEQFF.

This clone was counted only a few times. J is TRBJ2-5 and V is TRBV4-1; D is possibly TRBD2 (6 bases). V lost 4 bases and J lost 1, with 13 bases in between. This CDR3 has 15 residues. Germline lookup yields CDR1 MGHRA and CDR2 YSYEKL. CDR3 residues: CASSLIGTPQETQYF. CDR3 in DNA: TGCGCCAGCAGCCTAATCGGGACTCCCCAAGAGACCCAGTACTTC.

The chain employs TRBV25-1 and TRBJ2-2; TRBD2 might be the D (6 bases). V was pared by 7 bases and J by 1 base, with 19 bases between. This CDR3 has 17 amino acids. Germline V gene sequence: CDR1 MGHDK, CDR2 SYGVNS. CDR3 residues: CASTTTNYSGNTGELFF. The CDR3 nucleotides read TGTGCCAGCACTACGACAAACTATAGCGGGAACACCGGGGAGCTGTTTTTT.

A single count supports this clone. The chain joins TRBV11-2 to TRBJ2-7; TRBD1 agrees at 7 bases. CDR1 is SGHAT and CDR2 is FQNNGV in the germline V gene. J gave up 6 bases and V 5 bases, and 4 bases lay outside the gene matches. This CDR3 comprises 12 residues. CDR3 coding DNA: TGTGCCAGCAGCACAACAGGGGCCGAGCAGTACTTC. Residues: CASSTTGAEQYF.

V usage is TRBV13 and J usage is TRBJ1-2, with D perhaps matching TRBD1 (5 bases). The germline V and J ends were trimmed by 8 bases and 1 base, with 8 bases remaining between them. The length of the CDR3 is 12 residues. The germline gives CDR1 PRHDT, CDR2 FYEKMQ (reference sequence). The CDR3 nucleotides read TGTGCCAGCGGGGGACGTAACTATGGCTACACCTTC. Translated, it gives CASGGRNYGYTF.

As to this clone: Distinct nucleotide sequences in the sample also encode this CDR3. The gene calls are TRBV6-5 and TRBJ2-3, with 12 bases matching TRBD2. The junction had 4 bases not matched to a gene; V was cut back by 5 bases and J by 4 bases. Germline CDR1 reads MNHEY; CDR2 reads SVGAGI. CDR3 size: 15 residues. DNA for the CDR3: TGTGCCAGCAGTCCACTAGCGGGAGGATCAGATACGCAGTATTTT. Protein sequence: CASSPLAGGSDTQYF.

On this clone itself: Other DNA variants within this sample encode the same CDR3. The chain is built from TRBV2 and TRBJ1-2; the match to TRBD1 covers 8 bases. Unmatched junction bases numbered 4, after V lost 2 bases and J lost 2 bases. The CDR3 extends over 15 amino acids. CDR1 and CDR2 (germline): SNHLY, FYNNEI. The CDR3, as DNA: TGTGCCAGCAGTGAAAGGCAGGGGGCGAACTATGGCTACACCTTC. Residues: CASSERQGANYGYTF.

This chain uses TRBV6-1 with TRBJ1-2, with no clear D. The CDR3 has 12 residues. Germline V gives CDR1 MNHNS, CDR2 SASEGT. Deletions cut 6 bases from V and 4 bases from J, with 9 bases between. CDR3 region: CASSSAGYGYTF. The CDR3 DNA follows: TGTGCCAGCAGCTCAGCGGGCTATGGCTACACCTTC.

This clone was seen a handful of times. The genes are TRBV28 and TRBJ1-4; no clear D gene. V dropped 2 bases and J dropped 8 bases, with 12 bases sitting between them. The CDR3 is 14 residues long. Germline CDR1 and CDR2: MDHEN and SYDVKM. The CDR3 DNA is TGTGCCAGCAGTTTAGTTGGGGTGGGCGAAAAACTGTTTTTT. Encoded protein: CASSLVGVGEKLFF. Full variable domain (outside the CDR3, taken from reference TRBV28 and TRBJ1-4): DVKVTQSSRYLVKRTGEKVFLECVQDMDHENMFWYRQDPGLGLRLIYFSYDVKMKEKGDIPEGYSVSREKKERFSLILESASTNQTSMYLCASSLVGVGEKLFFGSGTQLSVL.

In this sample, this clone turned up a few times. CDR3 sequence reads: CASIGRDSGELFF. For the CDR3, the DNA is TGTGCCAGCATTGGCAGGGATAGCGGGGAGCTGTTTTTT. The rearrangement uses TRBV25-1 and TRBJ2-2, with a tentative D call TRBD1 (5 bases). The CDR3 has 13 amino acids. V lost 7 bases and J 7 bases, leaving 13 bases between the germline ends. Germline V lookup: CDR1 MGHDK, CDR2 SYGVNS.

The V call is TRBV7-2, the J call TRBJ1-1; D is unclear. This CDR3 spans 12 amino acids. Per germline, CDR1 SGHTA and CDR2 FQGNSA. The ends were cut back, 5 bases at V and 4 bases at J, with 8 bases in the middle. The CDR3 region has the DNA TGTGCCAGCAGCCCTAGGAGCACTGAAGCTTTCTTT. It specifies CASSPRSTEAFF.

This clone was detected once. The genes are TRBV11-1 and TRBJ2-7; 7 positions match TRBD1. The CDR3 consists of 15 residues. V lost 5 bases and J lost 2; bases outside the gene matches: 9. Germline loops: CDR1 SGHAT, CDR2 FQDESV (reference sequence). The CDR3 DNA is TGTGCCAGCAGCCCGGGCCGGGACAGACCCTACGAGCAGTACTTC. Its protein is CASSPGRDRPYEQYF.

This sequence joins TRBV27 and TRBJ2-3; 12 bases agree with TRBD1. From germline, CDR1 is MNHEY and CDR2 SMNVEV (reference sequence). Trimming removed 3 bases from V and 3 bases from J; junction bases left unmatched: 13. This CDR3 spans 19 amino acids. The CDR3 sequence is CASSFRPGTGGRVTDTQYF. CDR3 nucleotide sequence: TGTGCCAGCAGTTTCCGTCCCGGGACAGGGGGCAGGGTAACAGATACGCAGTATTTT.